These 18 T cell receptor beta chains were all obtained from the same sample, sequenced in a study of blood T cell repertoires in COVID-19. Sequencing used immunoSEQ multiplex PCR; TCRdb keeps in-frame clones, though not all of them. The sample consists of 69,000 or so clones, about 84% of them appearing once. Sequencing was carried out using peripheral blood. Source of these receptors: a man aged 50 or older with COVID-19, enrolled during active disease.

The CDR3: CASRDQSSRDGGSQYF. The CDR3 region has the DNA TGTGCCAGTAGAGACCAGAGCAGCCGGGACGGGGGGTCGCAGTATTTT. The chain has TRBV19 and TRBJ2-3, with 7 positions matching TRBD2. The CDR3 sequence is 16 residues long. CDR1 and CDR2 (germline): LNHDA, SQIVND (reference sequence). With V trimmed by 6 bases and J by 10 bases, 19 bases remained unmatched.

The CDR3 sequence: CASKLAGGHTDTQYF. CDR3 sequence (DNA): TGTGCCAGCAAACTAGCGGGGGGCCACACAGATACGCAGTATTTT. The chain couples TRBV10-3 to TRBJ2-3, with TRBD2 matching over 12 bases. V shed 10 bases, J shed 2 bases, and the junction held 7 bases outside the gene matches. This CDR3 comprises 15 residues. CDR1 and CDR2 from the germline V gene are ENHRY and SYGVKD.

The chain links TRBV21-1 to TRBJ1-3; TRBD1, the table's D call, was not compared with the DNA. TRBV21-1 is an annotated pseudogene. This CDR3 is built from 14 residues. The CDR3 is CASSQTDRGNTIYF. The CDR3, as DNA: TGTGCCAGCAGCCAAACGGACAGGGGAAACACCATATATTTT.

The V and J genes are TRBV18 and TRBJ2-7; TRBD2 agrees at 15 bases. The germline V gene has CDR1 KGHSH and CDR2 LQKENI. This CDR3 contains 15 residues. The ends lost 5 bases at V and 4 bases at J; junction bases unmatched: 3. CDR3 sequence (DNA): TGTGCCAGCTCAGGACTAGCGGGGGGGCGATACGAGCAGTACTTC. It encodes CASSGLAGGRYEQYF.

The chain carries TRBV28 and TRBJ1-3; D not certain. Trimming left V 5 bases short and J 4 bases short, with 18 bases between. Germline V CDR1 and CDR2: MDHEN, SYDVKM. The CDR3 has 16 amino acids. The CDR3 DNA reads TGTGCCAGCAGTCCCGCGGGGTCAGGCTCGGGAAACACCATATATTTT. Its protein product is CASSPAGSGSGNTIYF.

The V and J genes are TRBV6-6 and TRBJ2-1, with D maybe TRBD2 (5 bases). Germline CDR1 and CDR2: MNHNY and SVGAGI (reference sequence). The CDR3 consists of 13 residues. Trimming pared 5 bases from V and 5 bases from J, leaving 10 bases between. CDR3 sequence: CASSTRGDNEQFF. CDR3 nucleotides: TGTGCCAGCAGTACCCGGGGAGACAATGAGCAGTTCTTC.

The V call is TRBV2, the J call TRBJ2-4; no definite D call. This CDR3 is 14 amino acids long. Germline assignment: CDR1 SNHLY and CDR2 FYNNEI. The V end was cut by 9 bases, the J end by 0 bases, with 12 bases between. This CDR3 reads CASSVQLAKNIQYF. The DNA for the CDR3 is TGTGCCAGTTCCGTCCAACTAGCCAAAAACATTCAGTACTTC. The variable domain in full, completed from reference TRBV2 and TRBJ2-4, reads EPEVTQTPSHQVTQMGQEVILRCVPISNHLYFYWYRQILGQKVEFLVSFYNNEISEKSEIFDDQFSVERPDGSNFTLKIRSTKLEDSAMYFCASSVQLAKNIQYFGAGTRLSVL.

The rearrangement joins TRBV25-1 to TRBJ2-3, with TRBD1 matching over 7 bases. The CDR3 loop spans 13 amino acids. Germline V CDR1 and CDR2: MGHDK, SYGVNS. After removal of 6 bases from V and 3 bases from J, the junction contained 3 bases not matched to a gene. CDR3 nucleotide sequence: TGTGCCAGCAGCCTACAGGGGACAGATACGCAGTATTTT. It encodes CASSLQGTDTQYF.

The table lists this clone with a few counts. The chain employs TRBV4-1 and TRBJ2-1; 7 bases align to TRBD1. There are 11 residues in the CDR3. The V segment lost 5 bases and the J segment 9 bases; nucleotides outside the gene matches: 1. CDR1 and CDR2 (germline): MGHRA, YSYEKL. This CDR3 is CASSYRGEQFF. Here the CDR3 DNA reads TGCGCCAGCAGCTACAGGGGTGAGCAGTTCTTC.

The chain couples TRBV11-2 to TRBJ2-1; TRBD2 is a possible D gene (7 bases). V was shortened by 5 bases and J by 5 bases, with 16 bases between the two germline ends. CDR3 length: 15 residues. The germline gives CDR1 SGHAT, CDR2 FQNNGV. The CDR3: CASSRVRGGNNEQFF. As DNA, the CDR3 is TGTGCCAGCAGCCGCGTTAGGGGGGGGAACAATGAGCAGTTCTTC.

The gene calls are TRBV6-4 and TRBJ2-1, with 10 bases that match TRBD1. The V gene's germline CDR1 is MRHNA and CDR2 SNTAGT. V gave up 4 bases and J gave up 9 bases; unmatched junction bases: 3. The CDR3 has 13 residues. DNA of the CDR3: TGTGCCAGCAGTGGACAGGGGGCGAGTGAGCAGTTCTTC. Amino acids: CASSGQGASEQFF.

V usage is TRBV5-1 and J usage is TRBJ1-1; 8 bases match TRBD1. This CDR3 spans 14 amino acids. Unmatched junction bases numbered 7, after V lost 5 bases and J lost 4 bases. Germline assignment: CDR1 SGHRS and CDR2 YFSETQ. DNA of the CDR3: TGCGCCAGCAGGCCAGGGGGCACCGGCACTGAAGCTTTCTTT. Translating it yields CASRPGGTGTEAFF.

The chain has TRBV5-4 and TRBJ2-6; D remains ambiguous. The germline gives CDR1 SGHNT, CDR2 YYREEE (reference sequence). The CDR3 totals 15 residues. V lost 5 bases and J 0 bases, leaving 9 bases between the germline ends. In DNA form, the CDR3 reads TGTGCCAGCAGACCTACAGCCTCTGGGGCCAACGTCCTGACTTTC. Translating gives CASRPTASGANVLTF.

V and J are TRBV6-5 and TRBJ1-2; D might be TRBD1 (6 bases). The V and J ends lost 10 bases and 8 bases respectively, with 23 bases between them. The CDR3 has 14 amino acids. In germline, CDR1 is MNHEY, CDR2 SVGAGI. The CDR3 DNA follows: TGTGCCAACCACCCGTTGGACAGCCGATTAGGCTACACCTTC. Protein: CANHPLDSRLGYTF.

This chain joins TRBV19 and TRBJ2-7; TRBD2 matches at 9 bases. The CDR3 consists of 14 residues. The ends lost 9 bases at V and 0 bases at J; junction bases unmatched: 6. CDR1 and CDR2 (germline): LNHDA, SQIVND (reference sequence). CDR3 sequence: CASSLSGSSYEQYF. The CDR3 DNA is TGTGCCAGCAGTCTTAGCGGGAGCTCCTACGAGCAGTACTTC.

The chain recombines TRBV27 with TRBJ1-4; tentatively, D is TRBD1 (5 bases). The CDR3 spans 17 residues. Trimming took 5 bases from V and 0 from J, leaving 16 bases between them. Germline lookup yields CDR1 MNHEY and CDR2 SMNVEV (reference sequence). The CDR3 loop is CASSPSELQATNEKLFF. The CDR3 DNA is TGTGCCAGCAGTCCGTCAGAATTACAGGCAACTAATGAAAAACTGTTTTTT. The whole variable domain, filled in from reference TRBV27 and TRBJ1-4, reads EAQVTQNPRYLITVTGKKLTVTCSQNMNHEYMSWYRQDPGLGLRQIYYSMNVEVTDKGDVPEGYKVSRKEKRNFPLILESPSPNQTSLYFCASSPSELQATNEKLFFGSGTQLSVL.

This clone was counted once. The V gene is TRBV6-6, the J gene TRBJ1-4, with 7 bases aligning to TRBD1. The germline gives CDR1 MNHNY, CDR2 SVGAGI (reference sequence). With V trimmed by 6 bases and J by 7 bases, 8 bases remained unmatched. There are 14 residues in the CDR3. DNA of the CDR3: TGTGCCAGCAGCCTTGACAGGGTATCTGAAAAACTGTTTTTT. Translating it yields CASSLDRVSEKLFF.

This chain uses TRBV6-5 with TRBJ2-2; TRBD2 matches at 9 bases. The CDR3 is made up of 15 amino acids. The germline V gene encodes CDR1 MNHEY and CDR2 SVGAGI. Trimming removed 4 bases from V and 8 bases from J; junction bases left unmatched: 8. For the CDR3, the DNA is TGTGCCAGCAGTTCCCTAGCGGGGACGGAGGGGGAGCTGTTTTTT. Its translation: CASSSLAGTEGELFF.